This TCR beta chain stems from a study of CD8 T cells in Susac syndrome (dated by TCRdb to about 2019). Looking at the study overall: Whether CD8+ T cell activation and differentiation in Susac syndrome was antigen driven was tested using repertoire sequencing. Overall study results and their limits: The number of individuals in the TCR sequencing and HLA analysis was recognized as being relatively small.

RNA was extracted using the RNeasy kit, and roughly 0.5 to 1 microgram was reverse transcribed with random hexamers. TCR beta CDR3 regions were amplified with the immunoSEQ multiplex PCR assay covering 54 Vbeta and 13 Jbeta segments. PCR amplification bias was corrected by using a synthetic template baseline for primer optimization and computational correction. For the original study's pipeline: Reads were assigned to V, D and J genes according to IMGT and analyzed in immunoSEQ Analyzer, with only productive sequences retained. Clonality was computed as one minus Shannon entropy normalized by log2 of the number of productive unique sequences. Public and private clones were assessed among the 100 most prevalent clones of each patient and control. Clones were defined as Susac-specific if absent from the healthy and MS cohorts, from 1052 published viral clones and from other ImmuneACCESS disease sequences. Using fastp at Q25 and MiXCR, TCRdb reprocessed the public reads and kept productive beta chains. Each CDR3 protein gets just one entry, which takes the most common genes and DNA from the rows behind it. What appears here as the V and J calls and clone size reflects TCRdb's work, not the paper's. This sample holds about 250,000 distinct CDR3 sequences; roughly 95% were observed only once. The ten biggest clones cover 0.065% to 0.075% of the sample.

Including cysteine and phenylalanine, the CDR3 has 14 amino acids. The CDR3 DNA has 42 bases and is translated from base 1. The germline V gene gives CDR1 as MNHEY and CDR2 as SVGAGI. The V end gives up 6 bases and the J end 4 bases, leaving 4 bases in the junction not matched to a gene. Peripheral blood CD8+ and CD4+ T cells from healthy donors, Susac syndrome patients and multiple sclerosis patients were profiled using high-throughput TCR beta sequencing. Treatment-naive patients with stable or active relapsing-remitting disease fulfilling revised McDonald criteria were used as multiple sclerosis controls. Bulk CD8+ and CD4+ T cells were purified magnetically by negative isolation, whereas CD8+ TEMRA cells were enriched by FACS. Blood was collected in EDTA tubes and processed within 24 hours, with PBMCs isolated through density gradient centrifugation. PBMCs destined for TCR sequencing were cryopreserved in liquid nitrogen and later thawed in a 37 °C water bath. Purity of sorted or isolated CD4+, CD8+ and CD8+ TEMRA cells was at least 90%.

This clonotype came up once. Its antigen has not been determined. Base quality data are lacking; no much larger clone is found one base away. Weak support is all one read offers. The sample consisted of CD4+ T cells from PBMCs. The chain joins TRBV6-5 to TRBJ1-5, and 9 bases in between align with TRBD1. The sequence was obtained from a human donor with multiple sclerosis. The sequenced DNA is TGTGCCAGCAGGATCGGGACAGGGAATCAGCCCCAGCATTTT. It codes for CASRIGTGNQPQHF.